A selection of T cell receptor beta chains follows, all from one sample in a study of T cell changes during pregnancy in multiple sclerosis. Assay used: immunoSEQ multiplex PCR; TCRdb lists only in-frame clones, some missing. In the table there are tens of thousands of clones, approximately 92% of which are singletons. Specimen: peripheral blood, collected in the second trimester of pregnancy. These receptors were obtained from a female donor in good health, enrolled as a control in a pregnancy study. Both conserved end residues are part of each CDR3. D genes are given only for firm matches. Size is omitted from some rows. Given values are once, few, many or a class for expanded clones.

d_call | j_call | clone_size | v_call | cdr3_nt | cdr3_aa
- | TRBJ1-1 | - | TRBV23-1 | TGCGCCAGCAGTCCGTGCAGTCAGGACTCCGGTGAAGCTTTCTTT | CASSPCSQDSGEAFF
TRBD1 | TRBJ2-3 | - | TRBV7-9 | TGTGCCAGCAGCTTAACTGGAGGGACAGGGCTCACAGATACGCAGTATTTT | CASSLTGGTGLTDTQYF
- | TRBJ1-4 | once | TRBV6-9 | TGTGCCAGCAGTTCTCGCGGGGAAAAACTGTTTTTT | CASSSRGEKLFF
TRBD2 | TRBJ2-2 | - | TRBV6-6 | TGTGCCAGCAGTTACCCAGGCGGGAGCACCGGGGAGCTGTTTTTT | CASSYPGGSTGELFF
- | TRBJ1-1 | - | TRBV10-2 | TGCGCCAGCAGTGAGAACACATACACTGAAGCTTTCTTT | CASSENTYTEAFF
TRBD1 | TRBJ1-5 | - | TRBV5-1 | TGCGCCAGCAGCTTGGAAGGGGGCCACAATCAGCCCCAGCATTTT | CASSLEGGHNQPQHF
- | TRBJ2-7 | - | TRBV29-1 | TGCAGCGTTGATGGGACTTCCAGCTCCTACGAGCAGTACTTC | CSVDGTSSSYEQYF
- | TRBJ2-3 | once | TRBV7-3 | TGTGCCAGCAGCTTATATAGCACAGATACGCAGTATTTT | CASSLYSTDTQYF
TRBD1 | TRBJ1-2 | - | TRBV4-1 | TGCGCCAGCAGCTCACCCGGACAGGGGAGCTATGGCTACACCTTC | CASSSPGQGSYGYTF
- | TRBJ2-5 | - | TRBV5-1 | TGCGCCAGCAGCTTCGGGTCAGAAGAGACCCAGTACTTC | CASSFGSEETQYF
TRBD1 | TRBJ2-7 | - | TRBV27 | TGTGCCAGCAGTTTGACAGGGGCCTACGAGCAGTACTTC | CASSLTGAYEQYF
- | TRBJ2-3 | - | TRBV9 | TGTGCCAGCAGCCCTTGGCAGGGGTTCACAGATACGCAGTATTTT | CASSPWQGFTDTQYF
TRBD1 | TRBJ2-1 | - | TRBV10-3 | TGTGCCATCAGTGTAGGCCAGGGGGTAAAGAATGAGCAGTTCTTC | CAISVGQGVKNEQFF
- | TRBJ2-7 | once | TRBV4-1 | TGCGCCAGCAGCCAAGACAGGGTAGGGTACGAGCAGTACTTC | CASSQDRVGYEQYF
- | TRBJ1-6 | - | TRBV7-2 | TGTGCCAGCAGCGGGGGGTTCAGCTCCTATAATTCACCCCTCCACTTT | CASSGGFSSYNSPLHF
TRBD1 | TRBJ1-6 | - | TRBV2 | TGTGCCAGCAGGAAGGACAGGGCTTATAATTCACCCCTCCACTTT | CASRKDRAYNSPLHF
- | TRBJ1-1 | once | TRBV7-9 | TGTGCCAGCAGCTTATGGGGGGTTGGAGTAGAGACTGAAGCTTTCTTT | CASSLWGVGVETEAFF
- | TRBJ1-3 | few | TRBV4-2 | TGTGCCAGCAGCCAAGAGGACAGCTCTGGAAACACCATATATTTT | CASSQEDSSGNTIYF
- | TRBJ2-2 | once | TRBV6-1 | TGTGCCAGCCTGAACACCGGGGAGCTGTTTTTT | CASLNTGELFF
- | TRBJ2-2 | - | TRBV9 | TGTGCCAGCAGCCCAGGGGCTAGCGGAGGGACCGGGGAGCTGTTTTTT | CASSPGASGGTGELFF
- | TRBJ1-1 | - | TRBV5-1 | TGCGCCAGCAGCGTACGCCCAGGGGACGGAGACACTGAAGCTTTCTTT | CASSVRPGDGDTEAFF
- | TRBJ1-1 | - | TRBV18 | TGTGCCAGCTCACCGTATTCGGGTTGGACTGAAGCTTTCTTT | CASSPYSGWTEAFF
TRBD1 | TRBJ1-4 | - | TRBV6-5 | TGTGCCAGCAGTACAGGGGGCAACCTACTTGAAAAACTGTTTTTT | CASSTGGNLLEKLFF
- | TRBJ1-5 | once | TRBV27 | TGTGCCAGCAGCCTCGCCGGGGGCAATCAGCCCCAGCATTTT | CASSLAGGNQPQHF
- | TRBJ2-3 | - | TRBV15 | TGTGCCACCAGCAGAGACTCTCGTAGCGGCACTAGCACAGATACGCAGTATTTT | CATSRDSRSGTSTDTQYF
- | TRBJ2-1 | - | TRBV7-2 | TGTGCCAGCAGAGTGGGCAGGGAAAAAATTAATGAGCAGTTCTTC | CASRVGREKINEQFF
- | TRBJ1-1 | - | TRBV30 | TGTGCCTGGAATAGGGGGGGAAAACCAGGGGCTTTCTTT | CAWNRGGKPGAFF
TRBD2 | TRBJ2-1 | - | TRBV19 | TGTGCCAGTAGTTCGCGGGGGGGCCATGAGCAGTTCTTC | CASSSRGGHEQFF
- | TRBJ1-1 | few | TRBV5-4 | TGTGCCAGCAGCTTGGAAGGCAGGCTTACGAACACTGAAGCTTTCTTT | CASSLEGRLTNTEAFF
TRBD2 | TRBJ2-2 | - | TRBV4-3 | TGCGCCAGCAGCCAAGTCGCGGGGGGGCACACCGGGGAGCTGTTTTTT | CASSQVAGGHTGELFF
- | TRBJ2-7 | - | TRBV5-6 | TGTGCCAGCAGCTTCCAGGGCTACGAGCAGTACTTC | CASSFQGYEQYF
- | TRBJ1-3 | - | TRBV30 | TGTGCCCTAGGGGCCTCAGGCGGTAACACCATATATTTT | CALGASGGNTIYF
TRBD1 | TRBJ1-1 | - | TRBV28 | TGTGCCAGCAGTGGGACAGGGGGGAGAATGAACACTGAAGCTTTCTTT | CASSGTGGRMNTEAFF
TRBD1 | TRBJ1-2 | - | TRBV6-5 | TGTGCCAGCAGTTCGACAGGGTACTATGGCTACACCTTC | CASSSTGYYGYTF
- | TRBJ1-5 | - | TRBV2 | TGTGCCAGCAGTGACCCGACAGGCGGGTATCAGCCCCAGCATTTT | CASSDPTGGYQPQHF
- | TRBJ2-2 | - | TRBV5-5 | TGTGCCAGCAGGCGGATGGCCGGGGAGCTGTTTTTT | CASRRMAGELFF
TRBD2 | TRBJ2-3 | - | TRBV6-5 | TGTGCCAGCAGTTACGACCCTGCGGGGGATACAGATACGCAGTATTTT | CASSYDPAGDTDTQYF
- | TRBJ2-2 | - | TRBV9 | TGTGCCAGCAGCTCGTACACCGGGGAGCTGTTTTTT | CASSSYTGELFF
- | TRBJ1-3 | - | TRBV25-1 | TGTGCCAGCAGTGACCCCCGAGGCCGAGGAAACACCATATATTTT | CASSDPRGRGNTIYF
- | TRBJ1-1 | - | TRBV7-9 | TGTGCCAGCAGTGCGGGACTGAACACTGAAGCTTTCTTT | CASSAGLNTEAFF
- | TRBJ2-1 | - | TRBV13 | TGTGCCAGCAGCTTTAACCGGGTTGAGAATGAGCAGTTCTTC | CASSFNRVENEQFF
TRBD2 | TRBJ2-1 | - | TRBV7-6 | TGTGCCAGCAGCTTAATGGGGGGGGGATTCTACAATGAGCAGTTCTTC | CASSLMGGGFYNEQFF
TRBD1 | TRBJ2-5 | - | TRBV4-1 | TGCGCCAGCAGCCAAGATTGGGAAACAGGGGACCCCAGGACCCAGTACTTC | CASSQDWETGDPRTQYF
TRBD1 | TRBJ2-7 | - | TRBV13 | TGTGCCAGCAGCCCCGGGACAGGTAACTACGAGCAGTACTTC | CASSPGTGNYEQYF
- | TRBJ2-7 | - | TRBV28 | TGTGCCAGCAGGAAAGTTTTGACAGGCCTTATATCCTACGAGCAGTACTTC | CASRKVLTGLISYEQYF